This T cell receptor beta chain was found in a study of regulatory T cells in long-lasting Graves disease. Study outcomes and limitations: A greater number of public clonotypes (about 3,000) was shared by persistent patients than by new patients (roughly 880).

The time point denotes: newly diagnosed GD, antithyroid drugs for less than 3 months. Construction of the TCR library relied on RNA isolated from PBMCs. HTBI primers from iRepertoire and Arm-PCR of CDR3 regions yielded the TCR beta libraries. TCRdb re-derived calls from the multiplex PCR reads in MiXCR, one entry per CDR3 protein. Here the sample spans about 540,000 distinct CDR3 sequences, approximately 13% being singletons. The CDR3 totals 14 residues. Looked up from germline, CDR1 is SEHNR and CDR2 is FQNEAQ (reference sequence). Trimming removed 4 bases at V and 5 bases at J, with 15 bases between. This clonotype was seen ten or more times. Its antigen is currently unknown. These data were likewise used in another study, on T cells in Graves' hyperthyroidism and ophthalmopathy. That source adds: Initially, a first-round RT-PCR of the TCR CDR3 employed the HTBI primer set. Blood samples included most of the expanded thyroid clonotypes exceeding 0.001. Ophthalmopathy was identified by the model a median roughly 6.5 months ahead of onset.

The receptor's source is a man aged 25-45 years with Graves disease. This chain connects TRBV7-9 to TRBJ2-7; D is unresolved. The sample consisted of peripheral blood mononuclear cells (PBMCs), taken at new diagnosis, from a patient treated with antithyroid drugs. CDR3: CASSSPPSNDEQYF. The CDR3 DNA follows: TGTGCCAGCAGCTCCCCGCCCTCTAATGACGAGCAGTACTTC.